This T cell receptor (beta chain) was recorded in a study of blood T cell repertoires in COVID-19. Study-level background: Samples representing acute and convalescent COVID-19 were sourced from the United States, Italy and Spain. PBMCs, B-cell-depleted T cells, or T cells provided the cDNA or gDNA that made up the material.

Per the study methods: Quantification of nucleated cells was approximated via reference gene primer amplification. Profiling relied on immunoSEQ multiplex PCR, and the TCRdb table lists in-frame clones only, not all of them. V, J and clone size reflect that table, while D and trimming were determined from the DNA. The table has 120,000 to 150,000 clones, around three quarters seen once; the top ten hold around 13%. Trimming left V 4 bases short and J 9 bases short, with 17 bases between. The CDR3 loop spans 13 amino acids. The germline V gene has CDR1 SGHDT and CDR2 YYEEEE. The rearrangement joins TRBV5-6 to TRBJ2-7, with D perhaps matching TRBD1 (5 bases). The sample taken for sequencing was peripheral blood. The sequence came from an older man with acute or convalescent COVID-19. CDR3 DNA: TGTGCCAGCAGCAGCTATGACAGCCTAAGGCAGTACTTC. It translates to CASSSYDSLRQYF.